The 26 T cell receptor beta chains below all came from one sample that was sequenced in a study of blood T cell repertoires in COVID-19. Using immunoSEQ multiplex PCR, the repertoire was profiled, and TCRdb retains in-frame clones only, with some absent. In the table there are some 220,000 clones, 85% to 95% of which are singletons. Sequenced: peripheral blood. The receptor source for this set is a man aged 25 to 40 with COVID-19, enrolled during active disease.

This chain links TRBV12-3 or TRBV12-4 with TRBJ1-2, with 10 bases lining up with TRBD1. Trimming took 7 bases from V and 7 from J; bases not matched to a gene: 6. This CDR3 comprises 13 residues. The chain's CDR3 is CASNDRGRVGYTF. CDR3 nucleotide sequence: TGTGCCAGCAACGACAGGGGGCGCGTTGGCTACACCTTC.

This sequence joins TRBV11-2 and TRBJ2-3; 10 nucleotides match TRBD1. CDR1 SGHAT and CDR2 FQNNGV come from the germline V gene. Losses at the gene ends were 3 bases for V and 5 bases for J; bases not matched to a gene: 8. The CDR3 has 16 residues. CDR3 nucleotide sequence: TGTGCCAGCAGCTTGGGAGGACAGGGGGTTTTAGATACGCAGTATTTT. It translates to CASSLGGQGVLDTQYF.

The chain is built from TRBV6-4 and TRBJ2-5; 8 bases line up with TRBD1. There are 16 residues in the CDR3. J lost 5 bases, V lost 0 bases, and 8 bases had no gene match. The germline gives CDR1 MRHNA, CDR2 SNTAGT. The CDR3 DNA reads TGTGCCAGCAGTGACTCTAGCAGGGGGCGCCCGGAGACCCAGTACTTC. This translates into CASSDSSRGRPETQYF.

The rearrangement links TRBV12-1 to TRBJ1-3; the table's D call, TRBD1, was not checked against the DNA. TRBV12-1 is a listed pseudogene. The length of the CDR3 is 19 residues. As DNA, the CDR3 is TGTGCCACCAACATTAACCCACCCTTAAAGGGGGACTCTGGAAACACCATATATTTT. This codes for CATNINPPLKGDSGNTIYF.

This chain joins TRBV3-1 (or the pseudogene TRBV3-2) and TRBJ2-2, with 7 bases matching TRBD2. This CDR3 is built from 13 residues. V lost 6 bases to trimming and J lost 5 bases; unmatched junction nucleotides: 3. From germline, CDR1 is LGHDT and CDR2 YNNKEL (reference sequence). This CDR3 reads CASRLGGTGELFF. Written as DNA, the CDR3 is TGTGCCAGCAGACTCGGGGGGACCGGGGAGCTGTTTTTT.

This clone has a single count. The V gene is TRBV2, the J gene TRBJ2-2; D is unresolved. The CDR3 is made up of 11 amino acids. V lost 4 bases and J 8 bases, leaving 5 bases between the germline ends. CDR1 is SNHLY and CDR2 is FYNNEI in the germline V gene. The CDR3 sequence: CASSATGELFF. CDR3 sequence (DNA): TGTGCCAGCAGTGCCACAGGGGAGCTGTTTTTT.

The V gene is TRBV19, the J gene TRBJ2-1, with D uncertain. The CDR3 is 17 residues long. Germline V gene lookup returns CDR1 LNHDA and CDR2 SQIVND (reference sequence). Trimming shortened V by 6 bases and J by 0 bases, and 18 bases separated the two germline ends. DNA of the CDR3: TGTGCCAGTAGACCCTCTACTCCGGTGATCTCCTACAATGAGCAGTTCTTC. Its translation: CASRPSTPVISYNEQFF. The variable domain in full, completed from reference TRBV19 and TRBJ2-1, reads DGGITQSPKYLFRKEGQNVTLSCEQNLNHDAMYWYRQDPGQGLRLIYYSQIVNDFQKGDIAEGYSVSREKKESFPLTVTSAQKNPTAFYLCASRPSTPVISYNEQFFGPGTRLTVL.

The chain couples TRBV27 to TRBJ1-6; 8 bases agree with TRBD1. V shed 1 base, J shed 6 bases, and the junction held 14 bases outside the gene matches. This CDR3 has 19 amino acids. In germline, CDR1 is MNHEY, CDR2 SMNVEV (reference sequence). CDR3 residues: CASSLFSVAGGATNSPLHF. CDR3 sequence (DNA): TGTGCCAGCAGTTTATTTTCCGTGGCAGGGGGCGCCACTAATTCACCCCTCCACTTT.

The rearrangement joins TRBV7-2 to TRBJ2-2; the match to TRBD2 covers 14 bases. Germline CDR1 reads SGHTA; CDR2 reads FQGNSA. The CDR3 is 19 amino acids. Trimming at V came to 5 bases and at J to 1 base, leaving 9 bases not matched to a gene. The CDR3 protein is CASSQWTSGGLVNTGELFF. In DNA form, the CDR3 reads TGTGCCAGCAGCCAATGGACTAGCGGGGGGTTGGTGAACACCGGGGAGCTGTTTTTT.

This chain links TRBV7-9 with TRBJ2-1, with TRBD2 identical over 9 bases. Germline V gene sequence: CDR1 SEHNR, CDR2 FQNEAQ (reference sequence). V lost 4 bases and J lost 4; bases outside the gene matches: 14. This CDR3 contains 18 residues. The CDR3 here is CASSSPSRGGAIYNEQFF. The CDR3 nucleotides read TGTGCCAGCAGCTCCCCGTCACGCGGGGGGGCCATTTACAATGAGCAGTTCTTC.

The J gene is TRBJ2-7, the V gene TRBV5-1; 11 positions match TRBD2. CDR3 length equals 15 residues. CDR1 and CDR2 (germline): SGHRS, YFSETQ. The V and J ends lost 4 bases and 1 base, in that order; junction bases with no gene match: 4. CDR3 amino acids: CASSLGTSGSYEQYF. The CDR3 nucleotides read TGCGCCAGCAGCCTCGGGACTAGCGGTTCCTACGAGCAGTACTTC.

The genes are TRBV10-3 and TRBJ2-7; D not certain. Germline V CDR1 and CDR2: ENHRY, SYGVKD. This CDR3 is 14 amino acids long. The V end lost 3 bases, the J end lost 1 base, and 10 bases lay between the germline ends. CDR3 in DNA: TGTGCCATCAGTGAATCGCAGGCGTCCTACGAGCAGTACTTC. This codes for CAISESQASYEQYF.

Notes on this clone: The same CDR3 can be traced to other DNA sequences in this sample. The chain couples TRBV7-9 to TRBJ2-7, with TRBD1 matching over 7 bases. Germline CDR1 is SEHNR and CDR2 is FQNEAQ (reference sequence). CDR3 size: 13 residues. The junction had 2 bases not matched to a gene; V was cut back by 3 bases and J by 3 bases. This CDR3 reads CASSFGQVYEQYF. The CDR3 nucleotides are TGTGCCAGCAGCTTCGGACAGGTCTACGAGCAGTACTTC.

The rearrangement links TRBV6-5 to TRBJ1-6, with a tentative D call TRBD1 (5 bases). Germline V lookup: CDR1 MNHEY, CDR2 SVGAGI. CDR3 length: 15 amino acids. The ends were cut back, 6 bases at V and 9 bases at J, with 18 bases in the middle. DNA of the CDR3: TGTGCCAGCAGCCATGACCAGGGATGGGGTTCACCCCTCCACTTT. This sequence encodes CASSHDQGWGSPLHF.

The V gene is TRBV20-1, the J gene TRBJ2-2; D is possibly TRBD2 (7 bases). Germline V CDR1 and CDR2: DFQATT, SNEGSKA (reference sequence). Trimming shortened V by 3 bases and J by 5 bases, and 19 bases separated the two germline ends. The CDR3 is 16 amino acids. CDR3 sequence (DNA): TGCAGTGCTAGTCCCCTCTCGGGGGGCCAAACCGGGGAGCTGTTTTTT. Protein sequence: CSASPLSGGQTGELFF.

This sequence joins TRBV5-6 and TRBJ1-1; D is unresolved. Trimming removed 3 bases at V and 6 bases at J, with 15 bases between. The CDR3 extends over 14 amino acids. Germline V gives CDR1 SGHDT, CDR2 YYEEEE. CDR3 amino acids: CASSSDNVSSEAFF. The CDR3 nucleotides are TGTGCCAGCAGCTCCGACAATGTCAGTTCTGAAGCTTTCTTT.

V is TRBV5-4 and J is TRBJ2-1, with TRBD1 identical over 7 bases. CDR1 and CDR2 from the germline V gene are SGHNT and YYREEE (reference sequence). This CDR3 has 15 amino acids. Trimming cost V 4 bases and J 1 base; bases outside gene matches: 5. CDR3 nucleotide sequence: TGTGCCAGCAGCGTGAGGGGGCCGTCCTACAATGAGCAGTTCTTC. It yields the protein CASSVRGPSYNEQFF.

The V gene is TRBV5-4, the J gene TRBJ1-1; no firm D call. Germline V gene sequence: CDR1 SGHNT, CDR2 YYREEE (reference sequence). Trimming shortened V by 5 bases and J by 1 base, and 12 bases separated the two germline ends. The CDR3 sequence is 14 residues long. The CDR3, as DNA: TGTGCCAGCAGTCCCATAGCGAAGAACACTGAAGCTTTCTTT. Protein sequence: CASSPIAKNTEAFF.

The V call is TRBV19, the J call TRBJ2-5; tentatively, D is TRBD2 (6 bases). The CDR3 spans 15 residues. CDR1 and CDR2 (germline): LNHDA, SQIVND (reference sequence). Between the trimmed V and J ends, which lost 4 bases and 4 bases, there was a span of 16 bases. The CDR3 sequence: CASSTAGGRRETQYF. The CDR3 DNA follows: TGTGCCAGTAGTACCGCCGGGGGACGGAGAGAGACCCAGTACTTC.

The chain has TRBV7-6 and TRBJ2-7, with D possibly being TRBD2 (5 bases). V was clipped by 1 base and J by 2 bases, with 12 bases between them. CDR3 length: 15 amino acids. Per the germline V gene, CDR1 is SGHVS and CDR2 is FNYEAQ. CDR3 amino acids: CASSLDAGVTYEQYF. In DNA form, the CDR3 reads TGTGCCAGCAGCTTAGATGCCGGGGTCACCTACGAGCAGTACTTC.

This clone appeared a single time. This chain connects TRBV10-3 to TRBJ2-3; a possible D gene is TRBD1 (6 bases). V was cut by 2 bases and J by 0 bases, with 9 bases left in between. The V gene's germline CDR1 is ENHRY and CDR2 SYGVKD. The CDR3 spans 15 residues. DNA of the CDR3: TGTGCCATCAGTGAGGGGACATCTAGCACAGATACGCAGTATTTT. This gives the protein CAISEGTSSTDTQYF.

DNA for the CDR3: TGTGCCAGCAGCTGGGCGACAGGCGGAAACACCATATATTTT. This codes for CASSWATGGNTIYF. This chain joins TRBV5-6 and TRBJ1-3, with D tentatively TRBD1 (6 bases). This CDR3 has 14 amino acids. Deletions cut 3 bases from V and 4 bases from J, with 11 bases between. CDR1 and CDR2 (germline): SGHDT, YYEEEE. The whole variable domain, filled in from reference TRBV5-6 and TRBJ1-3, reads DAGVTQSPTHLIKTRGQQVTLRCSPKSGHDTVSWYQQALGQGPQFIFQYYEEEERQRGNFPDRFSGHQFPNYSSELNVNALLLGDSALYLCASSWATGGNTIYFGEGSWLTVV.

The J gene is TRBJ1-2, the V gene TRBV19; D is unresolved. This CDR3 comprises 14 residues. With 6 bases removed from V and 4 bases from J, the gap between germline ends came to 15 bases. Germline V CDR1 and CDR2: LNHDA, SQIVND (reference sequence). In nucleotides, the CDR3 is TGTGCCAGTAGAGCGGACGGCGAGGGCTATGGCTACACCTTC. Amino acid sequence: CASRADGEGYGYTF.

The chain is built from TRBV15 and TRBJ1-2; 7 bases fit TRBD1. There are 15 residues in the CDR3. Germline lookup yields CDR1 LNHNV and CDR2 YYDKDF (reference sequence). J was trimmed by 8 bases and V by 4 bases; bases with no gene match: 13. The CDR3 bases are TGTGCCACCAGCATCGACAGGGTGCAACTGGGCGGCTACACCTTC. It encodes CATSIDRVQLGGYTF.

The rearrangement links TRBV6-5 to TRBJ1-6; TRBD1 agrees at 7 bases. Trimming took 6 bases from V and 10 from J; bases not matched to a gene: 6. The length of the CDR3 is 13 residues. CDR1 and CDR2 from the germline V gene are MNHEY and SVGAGI. The CDR3 sequence: CASSQDRDSPLHF. CDR3 DNA sequence: TGTGCCAGCAGCCAAGACAGGGACTCACCCCTCCACTTT.

The chain couples TRBV14 to TRBJ1-3; 7 nucleotides line up with TRBD1. Germline V gene sequence: CDR1 SGHDN, CDR2 FVKESK. V gave up 1 base and J gave up 4 bases; unmatched junction bases: 4. The CDR3 has 15 amino acids. The CDR3 DNA reads as TGTGCCAGCAGCCAAGTACAGGGGATGGGAAACACCATATATTTT. This sequence encodes CASSQVQGMGNTIYF.